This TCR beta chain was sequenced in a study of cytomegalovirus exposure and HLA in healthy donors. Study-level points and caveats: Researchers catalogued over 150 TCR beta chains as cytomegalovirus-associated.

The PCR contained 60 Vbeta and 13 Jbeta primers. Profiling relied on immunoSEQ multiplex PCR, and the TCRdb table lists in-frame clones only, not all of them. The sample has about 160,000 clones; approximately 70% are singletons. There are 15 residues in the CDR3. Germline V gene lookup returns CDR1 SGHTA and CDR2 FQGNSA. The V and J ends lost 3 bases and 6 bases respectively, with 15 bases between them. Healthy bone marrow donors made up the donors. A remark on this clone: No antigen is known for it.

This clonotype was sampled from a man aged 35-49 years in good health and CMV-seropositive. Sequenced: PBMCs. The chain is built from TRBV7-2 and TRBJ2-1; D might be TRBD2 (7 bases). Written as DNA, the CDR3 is TGTGCCAGCAGCTTGGGGGGGACAACTGGCAATGAGCAGTTCTTC. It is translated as CASSLGGTTGNEQFF.